This T cell receptor beta chain was found in a study of blood T cell repertoires in COVID-19. Study background: Both acute and convalescent COVID-19 samples were obtained from the United States, Italy and Spain. From T cells, B-cell-depleted T cells, or PBMCs came the material, which was cDNA or gDNA.

V was clipped by 7 bases and J by 8 bases; unmatched bases: 12. Germline CDR1 is SGHAT and CDR2 is FQNNGV. The CDR3 is 15 residues long. Original data processing: Amplification of reference gene primers provided the estimated nucleated cell counts. Generated by immunoSEQ multiplex PCR, the TCRdb table keeps only in-frame clones and is missing some. The DNA was the basis for D and trimming; V, J and clone size are from that table. The sample carries around 130,000 clones, roughly four fifths recorded once. This TCR was recovered from an older woman with acute or convalescent COVID-19. The sample comprised peripheral blood. This sequence joins TRBV11-2 and TRBJ1-5; TRBD1 matches at 9 bases. The CDR3 here is CASTEGDREGEPQHF. The DNA of the CDR3 is TGTGCCAGCACGGAAGGGGACAGGGAAGGTGAGCCCCAGCATTTT.